The 4 T cell receptor beta chains below were found in one sample sequenced in a study of Graves' ophthalmopathy and Graves' hyperthyroidism. Amplification from RNA transcripts yielded the TCR beta CDR3 regions. First-round RT-PCR with HTBI primers preceded a second-round multiplex PCR. TCRdb recomputed calls from the multiplex PCR reads with MiXCR, one row per CDR3 protein. The repertoire holds over a million distinct CDR3 sequences, with about two fifths as singletons. The material sequenced was peripheral blood or thyroid tissue (not recorded which). These receptors originate from an adult man with Graves' hyperthyroidism.

The rearrangement joins TRBV10-3 to TRBJ1-2, with 9 positions matching TRBD1. The CDR3 sequence is 13 residues long. Trimming cost V 8 bases and J 4 bases; bases outside gene matches: 5. Germline CDR1 ENHRY, CDR2 SYGVKD. CDR3 DNA: TGTGCCATCGGTTTGACAGGGGGCTATGGCTACACCTTC. Its translation is CAIGLTGGYGYTF.

This clonotype was seen ten or more times. The chain carries TRBV7-9 and TRBJ1-3; maybe TRBD1 (6 bases). Per the germline V gene, CDR1 is SEHNR and CDR2 is FQNEAQ (reference sequence). The CDR3 contains 15 residues. V shed 3 bases and J shed 1 base, with 10 bases lying between them. The CDR3 loop reads CASSLATGSGNTIYF. Written as DNA, the CDR3 is TGTGCCAGCAGCTTGGCAACAGGGTCTGGAAACACCATATATTTT.

This clonotype was picked up many times. The chain recombines TRBV2 with TRBJ2-7, with 8 bases aligning to TRBD2. Germline lookup yields CDR1 SNHLY and CDR2 FYNNEI. V was pared by 7 bases and J by 5 bases, with 10 bases of the junction left unmatched. The CDR3 covers 14 residues. CDR3 region: CASTFGRDGDEQYF. CDR3 in DNA: TGTGCCAGCACGTTCGGGAGGGACGGCGACGAGCAGTACTTC.

This clonotype has at least ten counts. The chain links TRBV29-1 to TRBJ1-2, with 7 positions matching TRBD1. CDR1 is SQVTM and CDR2 is ANQGSEA in the germline V gene. Trimming at V came to 4 bases and at J to 5 bases, leaving 10 bases not matched to a gene. The CDR3 extends over 14 amino acids. Here the CDR3 reads CSVGVRDSSYGYTF. CDR3 in DNA: TGCAGCGTTGGGGTACGGGACAGTAGTTATGGCTACACCTTC. Drawing the rest from reference TRBV29-1 and TRBJ1-2, the complete variable domain is SAVISQKPSRDICQRGTSLTIQCQVDSQVTMMFWYRQQPGQSLTLIATANQGSEATYESGFVIDKFPISRPNLTFSTLTVSNMSPEDSSIYLCSVGVRDSSYGYTFGSGTRLTVV.